The T cell receptor (beta chain) described here comes from a study of shared clonotypes between healthy human individuals. For this clone: Antigen: not known.

As originally analysed: Filtering was not the same, since immunoSEQ gave junction-only sequences without quality scores. Data came from immunoSEQ multiplex PCR; TCRdb stores just in-frame clones and leaves some out. Clone size and V and J calls were adopted from that table, with D and trimming inferred from the DNA. The sample has over 2 million clones, 85% to 95% seen once. Points from the study as a whole: Naive subsets generally exceeded memory subsets in estimated richness. The study drew on few donors, limiting represented genetic and exposure-history diversity. Sample collection involved blood only; tissue repertoires are likely different.

Specimen: naive CD4+ T cells from PBMCs. Noted subset: CD45RA+ positively selected. This receptor was taken from a man younger than 35 in good health. Some clones in this sample may be carry-over from other donors' samples.

In nucleotides, the CDR3 is TGTGCCTGGAGTGTTGGCAGTCGAGAGACCCAGTACTTC. It encodes CAWSVGSRETQYF. The chain links TRBV30 to TRBJ2-5; D is uncertain. There are 13 residues in the CDR3. Germline loops: CDR1 GTSNPN, CDR2 SVGIG (reference sequence). V was cut by 0 bases and J by 4 bases, with 9 bases left in between.